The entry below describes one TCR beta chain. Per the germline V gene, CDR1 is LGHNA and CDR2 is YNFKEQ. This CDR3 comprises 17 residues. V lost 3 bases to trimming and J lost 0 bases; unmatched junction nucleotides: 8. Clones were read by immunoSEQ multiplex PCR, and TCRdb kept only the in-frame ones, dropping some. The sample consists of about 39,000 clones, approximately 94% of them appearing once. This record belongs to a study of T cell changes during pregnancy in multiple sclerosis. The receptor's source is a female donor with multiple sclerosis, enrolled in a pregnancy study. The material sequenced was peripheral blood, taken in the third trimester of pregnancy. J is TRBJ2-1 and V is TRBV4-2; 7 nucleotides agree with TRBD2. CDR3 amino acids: CASSQTTSLSSYNEQFF. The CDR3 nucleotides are TGTGCCAGCAGCCAGACGACTAGCTTAAGCTCCTACAATGAGCAGTTCTTC.